Below, 5 T cell receptor beta chains from the same sample are listed, as sequenced in a study of long-term antiretroviral therapy in people with HIV. Samples were assayed with immunoSEQ v3.0 at survey level. Produced via immunoSEQ multiplex PCR; TCRdb's table is partial and in-frame only. The data contain around 20,000 clones, approximately 82% of them singletons. The sequenced sample was unsorted PBMCs, obtained 0.5 years after starting antiretroviral therapy. Receptor source: a man in his late teens or twenties with HIV.

The genes are TRBV5-8 and TRBJ2-6; D uncertain. This CDR3 has 16 residues. Deletions cut 0 bases from V and 2 bases from J, with 9 bases between. Germline CDR1 is SGHTS and CDR2 is YDEGEE. CDR3 amino acids: CASSLETRTGANVLTF. The DNA for the CDR3 is TGTGCCAGCAGCTTGGAGACCCGAACTGGGGCCAACGTCCTGACTTTC.

A single count supports this clone. The genes are TRBV2 and TRBJ2-7; D may be TRBD1 (7 bases). Per the germline V gene, CDR1 is SNHLY and CDR2 is FYNNEI. V was clipped by 7 bases and J by 5 bases, with 21 bases between them. The CDR3 has 15 amino acids. This chain's CDR3 is CASTRRGVAAHEQYF. CDR3 coding DNA: TGTGCCAGCACCCGCAGGGGGGTGGCGGCCCACGAGCAGTACTTC.

The chain has TRBV7-9 and TRBJ2-3; D call uncertain. The CDR3 has 12 amino acids. CDR1 is SEHNR, CDR2 FQNEAQ, per germline (reference sequence). Between the trimmed V and J ends, which lost 5 bases and 3 bases, there was a span of 6 bases. The CDR3 coding sequence is TGTGCCAGCAGCCTTGAGACAGATACGCAGTATTTT. Amino acids: CASSLETDTQYF.

This CDR3 is CASRRGKGTDVGNTIYF. CDR3 bases: TGTGCCAGCAGGAGGGGCAAGGGGACGGATGTTGGAAACACCATATATTTT. This chain links TRBV2 with TRBJ1-3, with D possibly TRBD1 on 5 matching bases. Germline CDR1 and CDR2: SNHLY and FYNNEI. Trimming stripped 6 bases from V and 3 bases from J, with 21 bases between. The CDR3 is 17 amino acids. The complete variable domain, with remaining parts taken from reference TRBV2 and TRBJ1-3, reads EPEVTQTPSHQVTQMGQEVILRCVPISNHLYFYWYRQILGQKVEFLVSFYNNEISEKSEIFDDQFSVERPDGSNFTLKIRSTKLEDSAMYFCASRRGKGTDVGNTIYFGEGSWLTVV.

The CDR3, as DNA: TGCGCCAGCAGCCAAGAGAGTTGGGGCTCCTACGAGCAGTACTTC. Translated: CASSQESWGSYEQYF. The chain is built from TRBV4-3 and TRBJ2-7; D gene ambiguous. CDR3 size: 15 residues. The germline V gene encodes CDR1 LGHNA and CDR2 YSLEER. The V and J ends lost 0 bases and 0 bases respectively, with 9 bases between them.